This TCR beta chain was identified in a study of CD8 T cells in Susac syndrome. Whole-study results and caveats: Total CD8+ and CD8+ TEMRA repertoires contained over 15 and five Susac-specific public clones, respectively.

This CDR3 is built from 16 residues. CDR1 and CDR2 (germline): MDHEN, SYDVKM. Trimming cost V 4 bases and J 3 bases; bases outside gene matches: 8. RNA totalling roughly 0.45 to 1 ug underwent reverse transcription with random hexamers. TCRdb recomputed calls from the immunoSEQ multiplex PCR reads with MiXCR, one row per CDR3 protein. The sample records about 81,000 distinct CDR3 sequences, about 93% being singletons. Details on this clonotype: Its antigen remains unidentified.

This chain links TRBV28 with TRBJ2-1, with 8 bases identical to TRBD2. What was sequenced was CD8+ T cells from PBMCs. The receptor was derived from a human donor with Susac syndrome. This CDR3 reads CASSSPTSAFYNEQFF. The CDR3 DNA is TGTGCCAGCAGTTCCCCGACTAGCGCCTTCTACAATGAGCAGTTCTTC.